This is a list of T cell receptor beta chains from one sample in a study of cytomegalovirus exposure and HLA in healthy donors. Clones were read by immunoSEQ multiplex PCR, and TCRdb kept only the in-frame ones, dropping some. The sample carries about 85,000 clones, approximately 70% recorded once. Sequencing was done on a sample of PBMCs. All receptors come from a young man in good health and CMV-seronegative. The CDR3 runs from the conserved cysteine through the conserved F or W.

V: TRBV4-1
J: TRBJ2-2
CDR3: CASSLRDRAGGELFF

V: TRBV6-5
J: TRBJ2-3
CDR3: CASSLRDTQYF

V: TRBV18
J: TRBJ2-2
CDR3: CASSRPGLAGDLNTGELFF

V: TRBV30
J: TRBJ2-5
CDR3: CAWMNYDRPGTQYF

V: TRBV4-1
J: TRBJ1-1
CDR3: CASSQANSGSAEAFF

V: TRBV7-9
J: TRBJ2-6
CDR3: CASSSRATMGGANVLTF

V: TRBV9
J: TRBJ1-6
CDR3: CASSARQGNNSPLHF

V: TRBV30
J: TRBJ1-2
CDR3: CAWSATWTAGYTF

V: TRBV2
J: TRBJ2-7
CDR3: CASSDPRREQYF

V: TRBV7-2
J: TRBJ2-7
CDR3: CASSLRSLAGDEQYF

V: TRBV14
J: TRBJ1-6
CDR3: CASSQATGVSSYNSPLHF

V: TRBV21-1
J: TRBJ1-4
CDR3: CASSKESVGAALESEKLFF

V: TRBV6-1
J: TRBJ1-5
CDR3: CASSEARQYSNQPQHF

V: TRBV30
J: TRBJ1-1
CDR3: CAWSPLSRGRNTEAFF

V: TRBV5-6
J: TRBJ1-6
CDR3: CASSLVGGLNSPLHF

V: TRBV5-1
J: TRBJ1-1
CDR3: CASSFSGGEASEAFF

V: TRBV25-1
J: TRBJ2-1
CDR3: CASSDSSGASSYNEQFF

V: TRBV27
J: TRBJ2-7
CDR3: CASSLTGVVPYEQYF

V: TRBV6-1
J: TRBJ2-7
CDR3: CASSEGAGRVFSYEQYF

V: TRBV27
J: TRBJ1-2
CDR3: CASSPSSGDRGYGYTF

V: TRBV28
J: TRBJ2-7
CDR3: CASSSYWGRSYEQYF

V: TRBV9
J: TRBJ1-6
CDR3: CASSLLQGNSPLHF

V: TRBV4-2
J: TRBJ2-5
CDR3: CASSQVASGARETQYF

V: TRBV12-5
J: TRBJ2-5
CDR3: CASGLATGGRGETQYF

V: TRBV28
J: TRBJ1-5
CDR3: CASSSPGGSQPQHF

V: TRBV27
J: TRBJ2-6
CDR3: CASRYPGVPSGANVLTF

V: TRBV7-2
J: TRBJ2-7
CDR3: CASSLDGLSYEQYF

V: TRBV19
J: TRBJ1-1
CDR3: CASSLGQFTRAEAFF

V: TRBV30
J: TRBJ2-7
CDR3: CAWSRTKGVKRTVTSYEQYF

V: TRBV6-5
J: TRBJ1-2
CDR3: CASSYSTGRGYGYTF

V: TRBV9
J: TRBJ2-5
CDR3: CASSVERGAGETQYF

V: TRBV7-8
J: TRBJ1-2
CDR3: CASSSRLGANGYTF

V: TRBV30
J: TRBJ2-1
CDR3: CARSPLPTSGRSEQFF

V: TRBV9
J: TRBJ1-1
CDR3: CASSHTGTGTEAFF

V: TRBV27
J: TRBJ1-6
CDR3: CASSLLPGQLNSPLHF

V: TRBV5-1
J: TRBJ2-7
CDR3: CASAPTGDLYEQYF

V: TRBV5-5
J: TRBJ1-1
CDR3: CASSFQGSKGTEAFF

V: TRBV6-1
J: TRBJ2-5
CDR3: CASSELAGGPETQYF

V: TRBV4-1
J: TRBJ2-2
CDR3: CASSGSPRGRVGELFF

V: TRBV5-1
J: TRBJ2-1
CDR3: CASSSNSYNEQFF

V: TRBV7-2
J: TRBJ2-1
CDR3: CASSPRGAGGRNEQFF

V: TRBV18
J: TRBJ2-3
CDR3: CASSESPYTDTQYF

V: TRBV7-3
J: TRBJ2-3
CDR3: CASSLSYTDTQYF